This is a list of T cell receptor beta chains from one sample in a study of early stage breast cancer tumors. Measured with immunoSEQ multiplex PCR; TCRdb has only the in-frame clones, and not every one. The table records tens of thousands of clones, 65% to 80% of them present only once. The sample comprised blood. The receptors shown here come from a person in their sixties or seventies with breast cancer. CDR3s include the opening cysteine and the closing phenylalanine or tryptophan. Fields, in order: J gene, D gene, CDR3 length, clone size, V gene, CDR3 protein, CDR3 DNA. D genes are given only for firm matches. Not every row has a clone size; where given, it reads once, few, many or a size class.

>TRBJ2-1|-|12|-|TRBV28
CASSWTGSEQFF
TGTGCCAGCAGCTGGACCGGAAGTGAGCAGTTCTTC
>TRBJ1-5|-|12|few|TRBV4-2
CASSLLNQPQHF
TGTGCCAGCAGCCTCCTAAATCAGCCCCAGCATTTT
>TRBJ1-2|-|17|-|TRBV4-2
CASSQPRGGSVGHGYTF
TGTGCCAGCAGCCAACCGAGGGGGGGCTCGGTGGGGCATGGCTACACCTTC
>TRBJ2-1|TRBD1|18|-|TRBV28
CASSRGQGIVNSYNEQFF
TGTGCCAGCAGTCGGGGACAGGGGATAGTTAACTCCTACAATGAGCAGTTCTTC
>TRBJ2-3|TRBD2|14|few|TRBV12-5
CASGLGEGTDTQYF
TGTGCTAGTGGTTTGGGGGAGGGAACAGATACGCAGTATTTT
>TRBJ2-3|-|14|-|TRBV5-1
CASSLKTHTDTQYF
TGCGCCAGCAGCCTCAAGACCCACACAGATACGCAGTATTTT
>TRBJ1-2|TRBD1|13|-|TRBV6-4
CASSTDRGDGYTF
TGTGCCAGCAGTACGGACAGGGGTGATGGCTACACCTTC
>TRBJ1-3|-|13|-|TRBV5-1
CASSGTGGNTIYF
TGCGCCAGCAGCGGTACGGGGGGAAACACCATATATTTT
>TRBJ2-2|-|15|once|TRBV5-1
CASSLGRANTGELFF
TGCGCCAGCAGCTTGGGGAGGGCGAACACCGGGGAGCTGTTTTTT
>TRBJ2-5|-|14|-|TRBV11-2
CASSLDIWWKTQYF
TGTGCCAGCAGCTTAGACATATGGTGGAAGACCCAGTACTTC
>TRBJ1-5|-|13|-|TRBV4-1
CASSPDNNQPQHF
TGCGCCAGCAGCCCGGACAACAATCAGCCCCAGCATTTT
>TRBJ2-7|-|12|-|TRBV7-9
CASSLWPDRLYF
TGTGCCAGCAGCTTGTGGCCGGACAGATTGTACTTC
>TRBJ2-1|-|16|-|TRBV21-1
CASSKDRGVNTSEQFF
TGTGCCAGCAGCAAAGACCGGGGGGTTAATACAAGTGAGCAGTTCTTC
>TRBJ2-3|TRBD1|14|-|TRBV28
CASSSSRGPDTQYF
TGTGCCAGCAGTTCAAGTAGGGGGCCGGATACGCAGTATTTT
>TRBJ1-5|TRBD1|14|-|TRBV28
CASSQQGWDQPQHF
TGTGCCAGCAGCCAACAGGGGTGGGATCAGCCCCAGCATTTT
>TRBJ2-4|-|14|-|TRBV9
CASSVGETKNIQYF
TGTGCCAGCAGCGTAGGGGAGACCAAAAACATTCAGTACTTC
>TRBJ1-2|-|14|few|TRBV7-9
CASSFQATDYGYTF
TGTGCCAGCAGCTTTCAGGCTACTGATTATGGCTACACCTTC
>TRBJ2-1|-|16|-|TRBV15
CATSRELVTINNEQFF
TGTGCCACCAGCAGAGAGCTAGTGACTATTAACAATGAGCAGTTCTTC
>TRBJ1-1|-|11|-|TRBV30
CAWSKFTEAFF
TGTGCCTGGAGCAAGTTCACTGAAGCTTTCTTT
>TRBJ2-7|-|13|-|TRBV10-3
CAIRRTANYEQYF
TGTGCCATCAGACGGACAGCCAACTACGAGCAGTACTTC
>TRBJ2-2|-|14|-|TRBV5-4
CASSPGLKTGELFF
TGTGCCAGCAGCCCCGGACTCAAAACCGGGGAGCTGTTTTTT
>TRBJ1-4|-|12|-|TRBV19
CASSFGDEKLFF
TGTGCCAGTAGTTTCGGGGATGAAAAACTGTTTTTT
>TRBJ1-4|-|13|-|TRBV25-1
CATGGRSNEKLFF
TGTGCCACCGGGGGCAGGAGTAATGAAAAACTGTTTTTT
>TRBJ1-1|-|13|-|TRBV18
CASSPLRGTEAFF
TGTGCCAGCTCACCACTTCGGGGCACTGAAGCTTTCTTT
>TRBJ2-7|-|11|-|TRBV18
CASSLGYEQYF
TGTGCCAGCTCACTCGGCTACGAGCAGTACTTC
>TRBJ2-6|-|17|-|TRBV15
CATSRTQGISGANVLTF
TGTGCCACCAGCAGAACCCAGGGAATCTCTGGGGCCAACGTCCTGACTTTC
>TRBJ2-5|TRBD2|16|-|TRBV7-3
CASSSEGSGRLETQYF
TGTGCCAGCAGCTCCGAGGGTAGCGGGAGATTGGAGACCCAGTACTTC
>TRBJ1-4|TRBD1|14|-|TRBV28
CASSLGQVGEKLFF
TGTGCCAGCAGCCTCGGACAGGTCGGCGAAAAACTGTTTTTT
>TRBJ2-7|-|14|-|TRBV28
CASNLNGVEYEQYF
TGTGCCAGCAACTTAAATGGGGTCGAGTACGAGCAGTACTTC
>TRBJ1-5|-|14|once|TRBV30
CAWSVRGGGQPQHF
TGTGCCTGGAGTGTACGAGGGGGAGGTCAGCCCCAGCATTTT
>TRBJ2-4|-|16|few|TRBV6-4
CASSDSEGGPKNIQYF
TGTGCCAGCAGTGACTCGGAGGGGGGCCCCAAAAACATTCAGTACTTC
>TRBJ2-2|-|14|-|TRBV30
CAWRGTVNTGELFF
TGTGCCTGGAGGGGGACGGTAAACACCGGGGAGCTGTTTTTT
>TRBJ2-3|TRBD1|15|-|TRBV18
CASSPTKGATDTQYF
TGTGCCAGCTCACCAACAAAGGGGGCAACAGATACGCAGTATTTT
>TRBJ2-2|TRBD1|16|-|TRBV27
CASSLRDRVISGELFF
TGTGCCAGCAGTTTAAGGGACAGGGTGATTTCCGGGGAGCTGTTTTTT
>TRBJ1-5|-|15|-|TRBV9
CASSVGAGGNQPQHF
TGTGCCAGCAGCGTAGGGGCAGGGGGCAATCAGCCCCAGCATTTT
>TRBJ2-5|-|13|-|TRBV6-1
CASSESGLETQYF
TGTGCCAGCAGTGAAAGCGGTTTAGAGACCCAGTACTTC
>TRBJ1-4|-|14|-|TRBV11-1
CASSFDRWDEKLFF
TGTGCCAGCAGCTTCGACAGGTGGGATGAAAAACTGTTTTTT
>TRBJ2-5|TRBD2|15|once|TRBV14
CASRRSGGAPETQYF
TGTGCCAGCAGACGTAGCGGGGGGGCCCCAGAGACCCAGTACTTC
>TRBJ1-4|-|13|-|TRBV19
CASSPLEGEKLFF
TGTGCCAGTAGTCCCCTTGAGGGGGAAAAACTGTTTTTT
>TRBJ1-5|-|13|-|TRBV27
CASSLSGNQPQHF
TGTGCCAGCAGTTTATCGGGCAATCAGCCCCAGCATTTT
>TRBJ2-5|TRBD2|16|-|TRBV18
CASSPTSGRAWETQYF
TGTGCCAGCTCACCGACTAGCGGGAGGGCCTGGGAGACCCAGTACTTC
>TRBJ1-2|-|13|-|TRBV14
CASSQVGHYGYTF
TGTGCCAGCAGCCAAGTCGGACATTATGGCTACACCTTC
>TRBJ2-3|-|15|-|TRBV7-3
CASSLDYTSTDTQYF
TGTGCCAGCAGCTTGGACTATACTAGCACAGATACGCAGTATTTT
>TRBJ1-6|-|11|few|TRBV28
CASSLVGPLHF
TGTGCCAGCAGTCTCGTGGGGCCCCTCCACTTT
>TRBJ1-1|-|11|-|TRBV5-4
CASLSPTEAFF
TGTGCCAGCCTTAGCCCCACTGAAGCTTTCTTT
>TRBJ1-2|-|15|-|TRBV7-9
CASSLEGGRRNGYTF
TGTGCCAGCAGCTTAGAGGGGGGCCGGCGGAATGGCTACACCTTC
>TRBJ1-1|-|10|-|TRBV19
CASKRTEAFF
TGTGCCAGTAAGAGGACTGAAGCTTTCTTT
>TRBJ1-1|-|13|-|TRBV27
CASSLTGEAEAFF
TGTGCCAGCAGTTTAACCGGGGAAGCTGAAGCTTTCTTT
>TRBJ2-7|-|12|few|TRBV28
CATRGSRYEQYF
TGTGCCACTAGGGGGAGTAGGTACGAGCAGTACTTC
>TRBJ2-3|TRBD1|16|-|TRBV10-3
CAISDLGQGGTDTQYF
TGTGCCATCAGTGACCTTGGGCAGGGGGGCACAGATACGCAGTATTTT
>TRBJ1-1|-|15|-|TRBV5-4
CASSSTRNVDTEAFF
TGTGCCAGCAGCTCGACCAGGAACGTGGACACTGAAGCTTTCTTT
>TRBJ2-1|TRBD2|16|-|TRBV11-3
CASSTGTSGGANEQFF
TGTGCCAGCAGCACCGGGACTAGCGGGGGGGCAAATGAGCAGTTCTTC
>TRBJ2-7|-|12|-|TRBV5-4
CASSVDTSEQYF
TGTGCCAGCAGCGTGGATACTTCCGAGCAGTACTTC
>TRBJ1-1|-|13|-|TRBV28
CASSVTYGTEAFF
TGTGCCAGCAGCGTTACTTACGGCACTGAAGCTTTCTTT
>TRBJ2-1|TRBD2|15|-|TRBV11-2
CASSLGLAGEIEQFF
TGTGCCAGCAGCTTAGGACTAGCGGGAGAAATTGAGCAGTTCTTC
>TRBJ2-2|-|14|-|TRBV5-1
CASSLSDSTGELFF
TGCGCCAGCAGCTTGAGCGATTCCACCGGGGAGCTGTTTTTT
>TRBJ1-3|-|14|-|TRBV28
CASSLLSSGNTIYF
TGTGCCAGCAGTTTGCTCAGCTCTGGAAACACCATATATTTT